Following are 22 T cell receptor beta chains from one sample sequenced in a study of blood T cells in healthy people across ages. Primed by a sample-barcoded 5' primer and a J-beta primer mix, a second PCR proceeded for roughly 7 to 11 cycles. Via MiXCR, TCRdb re-called the 5' RACE reads, giving one row per CDR3 protein. The table records about 1.6 million distinct CDR3 sequences, about 31% of them present only once. The specimen sequenced was blood. The receptors stem from a young woman in good health.

This chain joins TRBV2 and TRBJ1-1; D remains ambiguous. The CDR3 length is 11 residues. From germline, CDR1 is SNHLY and CDR2 FYNNEI. V lost 8 bases and J lost 7, with 11 bases in between. The CDR3 DNA reads as TGTGCCAGCCGGGTTGGGGTTGAAGCTTTCTTT. Its translation: CASRVGVEAFF.

The CDR3 DNA follows: TGTGCCAGCAGCCGCAGACAGGAGCGTTGGGGCTACACCTTC. This translates into CASSRRQERWGYTF. The V gene is TRBV4-2, the J gene TRBJ1-2, with TRBD1 as a possible D gene (6 bases). V was cut by 4 bases and J by 8 bases, with 17 bases left in between. Per germline, CDR1 LGHNA and CDR2 YNFKEQ. The CDR3 sequence is 14 residues long.

On this clonotype: This sequence may be a read error, since a much larger clone differs from it by one base. The chain employs TRBV11-2 and TRBJ1-1; tentative D call: TRBD1 (6 bases). Germline lookup yields CDR1 SGHAT and CDR2 FQNNGV. Trimming took 10 bases from V and 3 from J, leaving 15 bases between them. The CDR3 is 13 residues long. The CDR3 reads CANRARQDTEAFF. As DNA, the CDR3 is TGTGCCAACAGAGCAAGACAGGACACTGAAGCTTTCTTT.

The chain joins TRBV3-1 to TRBJ2-3; D might be TRBD2 (6 bases). V lost 4 bases to trimming and J lost 2 bases, with 13 bases between them. Germline V CDR1 and CDR2: LGHDT, YNNKEL (reference sequence). CDR3 length: 15 amino acids. The CDR3 sequence is CASSPPDYATDTQYF. CDR3 DNA sequence: TGTGCCAGCAGCCCCCCGGACTACGCCACAGATACGCAGTATTTT.

As for this clonotype: The germline gene is not matched at one end of the junction; a read error may be the cause. The genes are TRBV29-1 and TRBJ2-4, with D perhaps being TRBD1 or TRBD2 (6 bases each). CDR3 size: 14 residues. Germline CDR1 and CDR2: SQVTM and ANQGSEA. The CDR3 nucleotides read TGCGGCGTTGCTTGGGGGGCCGTAGGAAACATTCAGTACTTC. This encodes CGVAWGAVGNIQYF.

This CDR3 is CASSPGSGGSGANVLTF. The DNA for the CDR3 is TGCGCCAGCAGCCCCGGGAGCGGCGGCTCTGGGGCCAACGTCCTGACTTTC. V and J are TRBV4-1 and TRBJ2-6, with D tentatively TRBD2 (6 bases). This CDR3 contains 17 residues. V lost 4 bases, J lost 0 bases, and 13 bases lay in between. The V gene's germline CDR1 is MGHRA and CDR2 YSYEKL.

This clonotype came up many times. The J gene is TRBJ2-5, the V gene TRBV6-5, with 11 bases lining up with TRBD2. V was clipped by 5 bases and J by 5 bases; unmatched bases: 7. CDR1 is MNHEY, CDR2 SVGAGI, per germline. This CDR3 contains 15 residues. The CDR3 here is CASSPTSGSGETQYF. The CDR3 DNA follows: TGTGCCAGCAGTCCTACTAGCGGGAGCGGGGAGACCCAGTACTTC.

V and J are TRBV7-8 and TRBJ2-7; D is undetermined. V lost 0 bases to trimming and J lost 0 bases, with 9 bases between them. There are 15 residues in the CDR3. Germline V gives CDR1 SGHVS, CDR2 FQNEAQ. CDR3 nucleotide sequence: TGTGCCAGCAGCTTAGCGATTTCGAGCTCCTACGAGCAGTACTTC. It translates to CASSLAISSSYEQYF.

The V call is TRBV10-3, the J call TRBJ2-3; D is unresolved. This CDR3 contains 13 residues. Germline assignment: CDR1 ENHRY and CDR2 SYGVKD. With 8 bases removed from V and 2 bases from J, the gap between germline ends came to 11 bases. The CDR3 loop reads CAISGLNTDTQYF. The DNA for the CDR3 is TGTGCCATCTCCGGGCTTAACACAGATACGCAGTATTTT.

The chain couples TRBV15 to TRBJ2-7; tentative D call: TRBD2 (6 bases). Germline V CDR1 and CDR2: LNHNV, YYDKDF (reference sequence). There are 14 residues in the CDR3. V was clipped by 1 base and J by 2 bases, with 9 bases between them. CDR3 in DNA: TGTGCCACCAGCAGAGGGAGGGGAACCTACGAGCAGTACTTC. It codes for CATSRGRGTYEQYF.

The CDR3, as DNA: TGTGCCAGCAGCGGTAGCGGGCGGGACTACGAGCAGTACTTC. Amino acids: CASSGSGRDYEQYF. The chain couples TRBV9 to TRBJ2-7, with 7 bases aligning to TRBD2. V shed 3 bases and J 3 bases; nucleotides not matched to a gene: 6. The CDR3 consists of 14 residues. Germline CDR1 SGDLS, CDR2 YYNGEE.

Notes on this clonotype: A read error may account for a junction end that differs from germline. The rearrangement links TRBV28 to TRBJ2-5; D unclear. Germline lookup yields CDR1 MDHEN and CDR2 SYDVKM. The CDR3 sequence is 14 residues long. The CDR3 DNA follows: TGTGCCAACAGTTCGTACGGTGGGCAAGAGACCCAGTACTTC. Translation: CANSSYGGQETQYF.

The chain couples TRBV30 to TRBJ2-7; a weak D match, TRBD1 (6 bases). The length of the CDR3 is 12 residues. Trimming removed 4 bases at V and 6 bases at J, with 13 bases between. Germline-derived CDR1 and CDR2 are GTSNPN and SVGIG (reference sequence). The CDR3: CAWTGQPGEQYF. The CDR3 DNA follows: TGTGCCTGGACCGGACAGCCAGGCGAGCAGTACTTC.

This chain joins TRBV20-1 and TRBJ2-5; D is unclear. Looked up from germline, CDR1 is DFQATT and CDR2 is SNEGSKA (reference sequence). The CDR3 length is 14 residues. The V end was cut by 2 bases, the J end by 0 bases, with 10 bases between. Here the CDR3 reads CSARRRQYQETQYF. As DNA, the CDR3 is TGCAGTGCTAGAAGGAGACAATACCAAGAGACCCAGTACTTC.

This clonotype was picked up a small number of times. The gene calls are TRBV27 and TRBJ2-3; D possibly corresponds to TRBD2 (5 bases). CDR3 length: 14 amino acids. V was shortened by 6 bases and J by 2 bases, with 12 bases between the two germline ends. Germline V gives CDR1 MNHEY, CDR2 SMNVEV (reference sequence). CDR3 DNA sequence: TGTGCCAGCAGGCTGGGCCGGGACACAGATACGCAGTATTTT. Its translation is CASRLGRDTDTQYF.

The J gene is TRBJ1-2, the V gene TRBV4-1, with TRBD1 identical over 8 bases. The germline gives CDR1 MGHRA, CDR2 YSYEKL. Trimming at V came to 5 bases and at J to 7 bases, leaving 12 bases not matched to a gene. The CDR3 runs 15 residues. The chain's CDR3 is CASSGKPGQVLGYTF. The CDR3 DNA reads as TGCGCCAGCAGCGGAAAACCGGGACAGGTTCTTGGCTACACCTTC.

A note on this clonotype: The junction does not match germline at one end; this may be a read error. This sequence joins TRBV9 and TRBJ2-5; D is perhaps TRBD2 (5 bases). The length of the CDR3 is 15 residues. Germline V gene sequence: CDR1 SGDLS, CDR2 YYNGEE. The CDR3 nucleotides read TGTGCCGGCAGCGTACTCGGACTGGAGCAAGAGACCCAGTACTTC. Its translation is CAGSVLGLEQETQYF.

The V gene is TRBV4-1, the J gene TRBJ2-1; TRBD2 agrees at 14 bases. Trimming removed 0 bases from V and 7 bases from J; junction bases left unmatched: 2. CDR3 length: 16 residues. Germline CDR1 reads MGHRA; CDR2 reads YSYEKL. CDR3 DNA: TGCGCCAGCAGCCAAGATCGGACTAGCGGGAGGAATGAGCAGTTCTTC. It codes for CASSQDRTSGRNEQFF.

The chain joins TRBV4-1 to TRBJ2-5; the match to TRBD1 covers 9 bases. Losses at the gene ends were 4 bases for V and 11 bases for J; bases not matched to a gene: 14. The germline gives CDR1 MGHRA, CDR2 YSYEKL. The CDR3 sequence is 15 residues long. The CDR3 DNA sequence: TGCGCCAGCAGCCCGCACGGGACAGGGTTCGAGGAGCAGTACTTC. It codes for CASSPHGTGFEEQYF.

To note about this clonotype: One junction end does not reproduce the germline sequence, and a read error may be involved. The chain links TRBV15 to TRBJ2-1; tentatively, D is TRBD2 (6 bases). CDR1 and CDR2 (germline): LNHNV, YYDKDF (reference sequence). CDR3 size: 13 residues. CDR3 DNA sequence: TGTACCACCAGCGCGGGGCTCCTCAATGAGCAGTTCTTC. It yields the protein CTTSAGLLNEQFF.

This clonotype showed up just once. This sequence joins TRBV29-1 and TRBJ2-5; 14 nucleotides align to TRBD2. CDR3 length equals 15 residues. Unmatched junction bases numbered 10, after V lost 7 bases and J lost 6 bases. CDR1 and CDR2 (germline): SQVTM, ANQGSEA. For the CDR3, the DNA is TGCAGCGCAACCGGGACTAGCGGGAGAATGCAGACCCAGTACTTC. Amino acids: CSATGTSGRMQTQYF.

This sequence joins TRBV29-1 and TRBJ1-5; TRBD1 matches 10 bases. Germline trimming cut 1 base from V and 6 bases from J; bases unmatched to any gene: 0. The CDR3 is made up of 13 amino acids. The V gene's germline CDR1 is SQVTM and CDR2 ANQGSEA. This CDR3 reads CSVEGDRGQPQHF. The CDR3 DNA is TGCAGCGTTGAAGGGGACAGGGGTCAGCCCCAGCATTTT.